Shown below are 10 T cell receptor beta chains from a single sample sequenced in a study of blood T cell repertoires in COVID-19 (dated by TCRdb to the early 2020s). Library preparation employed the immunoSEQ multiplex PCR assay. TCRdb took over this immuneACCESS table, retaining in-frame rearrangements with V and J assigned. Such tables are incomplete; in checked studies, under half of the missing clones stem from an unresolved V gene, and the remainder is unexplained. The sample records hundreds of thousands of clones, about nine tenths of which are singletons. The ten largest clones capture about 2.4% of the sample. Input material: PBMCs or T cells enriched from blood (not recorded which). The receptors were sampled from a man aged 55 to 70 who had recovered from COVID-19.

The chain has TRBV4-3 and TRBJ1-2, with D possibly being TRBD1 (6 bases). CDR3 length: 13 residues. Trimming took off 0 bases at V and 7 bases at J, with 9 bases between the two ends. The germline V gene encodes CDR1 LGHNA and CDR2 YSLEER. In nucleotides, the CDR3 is TGCGCCAGCAGCCAAGATCCAGGGGTTGGCTACACCTTC. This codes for CASSQDPGVGYTF.

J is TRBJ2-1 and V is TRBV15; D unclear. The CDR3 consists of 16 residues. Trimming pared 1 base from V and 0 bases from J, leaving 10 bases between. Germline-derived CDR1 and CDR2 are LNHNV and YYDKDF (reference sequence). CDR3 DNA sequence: TGTGCCACCAGCAGAGTACTACCGAGCTCCTACAATGAGCAGTTCTTC. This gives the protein CATSRVLPSSYNEQFF. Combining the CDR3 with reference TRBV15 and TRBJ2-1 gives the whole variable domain DAMVIQNPRYQVTQFGKPVTLSCSQTLNHNVMYWYQQKSSQAPKLLFHYYDKDFNNEADTPDNFQSRRPNTSFCFLDIRSPGLGDTAMYLCATSRVLPSSYNEQFFGPGTRLTVL.

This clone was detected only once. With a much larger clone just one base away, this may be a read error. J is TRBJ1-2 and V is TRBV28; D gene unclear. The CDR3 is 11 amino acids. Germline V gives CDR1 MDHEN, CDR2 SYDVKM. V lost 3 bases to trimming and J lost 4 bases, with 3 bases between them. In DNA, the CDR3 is TGTGCCAGCAGTTTCGGCTATGGCTACACCTTC. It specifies CASSFGYGYTF.

DNA for the CDR3: TGTGCCAGCAGTTACGGTACAGGGGGCGCGTATGGCTACACCTTC. As protein: CASSYGTGGAYGYTF. The J gene is TRBJ1-2, the V gene TRBV6-2 or TRBV6-3; 9 bases fit TRBD1. This CDR3 contains 15 residues. Trimming at V came to 2 bases and at J to 5 bases, leaving 6 bases not matched to a gene. The germline gives CDR1 MNHEY, CDR2 SVGEGT.

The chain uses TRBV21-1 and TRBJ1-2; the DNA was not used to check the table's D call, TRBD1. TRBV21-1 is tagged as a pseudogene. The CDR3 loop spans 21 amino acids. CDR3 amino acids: CASSKVCLCGAYLTPNYGYTF. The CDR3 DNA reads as TGTGCCAGCAGCAAAGTCTGTCTTTGTGGGGCTTACCTCACCCCGAACTATGGCTACACCTTC.

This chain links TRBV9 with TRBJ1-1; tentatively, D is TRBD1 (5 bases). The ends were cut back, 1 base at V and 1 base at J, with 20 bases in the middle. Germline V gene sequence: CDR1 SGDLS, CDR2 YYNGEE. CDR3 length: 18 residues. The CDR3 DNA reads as TGTGCCAGCAGCGTAAAGCCTGGGGGAGGGTCCTGGAACACTGAAGCTTTCTTT. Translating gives CASSVKPGGGSWNTEAFF.

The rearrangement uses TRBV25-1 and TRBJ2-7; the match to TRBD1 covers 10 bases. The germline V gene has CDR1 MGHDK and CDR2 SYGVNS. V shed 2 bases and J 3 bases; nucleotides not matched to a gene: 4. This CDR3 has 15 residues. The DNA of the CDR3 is TGTGCCAGCAGTGAACCGGGACAGGGGTTCTACGAGCAGTACTTC. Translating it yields CASSEPGQGFYEQYF.

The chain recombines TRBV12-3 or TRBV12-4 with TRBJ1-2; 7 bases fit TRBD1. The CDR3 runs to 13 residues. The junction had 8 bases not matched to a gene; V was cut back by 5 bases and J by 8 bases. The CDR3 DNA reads TGTGCCAGCAGTAAAAGGACAGGTGAAGGCTACACCTTC. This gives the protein CASSKRTGEGYTF.

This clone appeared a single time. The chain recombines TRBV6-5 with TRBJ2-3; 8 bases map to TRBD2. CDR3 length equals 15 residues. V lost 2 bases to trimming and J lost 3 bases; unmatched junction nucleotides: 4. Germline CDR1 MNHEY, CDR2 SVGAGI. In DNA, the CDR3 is TGTGCCAGCAGTTACATCGCTAGCGGGACAGATACGCAGTATTTT. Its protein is CASSYIASGTDTQYF.

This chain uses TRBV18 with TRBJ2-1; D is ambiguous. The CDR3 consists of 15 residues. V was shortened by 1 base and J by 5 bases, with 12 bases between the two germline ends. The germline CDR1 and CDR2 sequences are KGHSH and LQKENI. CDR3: CASSPQWASNNEQFF. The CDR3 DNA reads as TGTGCCAGCTCACCACAATGGGCATCAAACAATGAGCAGTTCTTC. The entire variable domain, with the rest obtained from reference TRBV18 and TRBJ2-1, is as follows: NAGVMQNPRHLVRRRGQEARLRCSPMKGHSHVYWYRQLPEEGLKFMVYLQKENIIDESGMPKERFSAEFPKEGPSILRIQQVVRGDSAAYFCASSPQWASNNEQFFGPGTRLTVL.